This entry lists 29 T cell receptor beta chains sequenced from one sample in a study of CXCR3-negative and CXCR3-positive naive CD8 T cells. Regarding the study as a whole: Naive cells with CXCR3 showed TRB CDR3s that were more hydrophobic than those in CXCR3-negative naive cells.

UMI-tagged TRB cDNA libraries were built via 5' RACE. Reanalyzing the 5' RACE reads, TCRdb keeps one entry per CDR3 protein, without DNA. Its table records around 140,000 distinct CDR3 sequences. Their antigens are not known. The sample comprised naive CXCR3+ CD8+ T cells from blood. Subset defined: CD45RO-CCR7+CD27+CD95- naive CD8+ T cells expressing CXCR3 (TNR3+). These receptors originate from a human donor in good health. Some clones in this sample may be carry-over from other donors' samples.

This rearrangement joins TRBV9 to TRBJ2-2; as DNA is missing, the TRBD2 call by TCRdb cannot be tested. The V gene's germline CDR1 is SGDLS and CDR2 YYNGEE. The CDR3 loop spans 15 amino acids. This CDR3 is CASSVEGRGGTELFF.

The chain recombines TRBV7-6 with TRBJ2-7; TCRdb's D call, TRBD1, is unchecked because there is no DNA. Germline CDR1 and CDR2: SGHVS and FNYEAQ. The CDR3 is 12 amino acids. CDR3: CASSQGGGEQYF. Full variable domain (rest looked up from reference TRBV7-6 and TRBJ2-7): GAGVSQSPRYKVTKRGQDVALRCDPISGHVSLYWYRQALGQGPEFLTYFNYEAQQDKSGLPNDRFSAERPEGSISTLTIQRTEQRDSAMYRCASSQGGGEQYFGPGTRLTVT.

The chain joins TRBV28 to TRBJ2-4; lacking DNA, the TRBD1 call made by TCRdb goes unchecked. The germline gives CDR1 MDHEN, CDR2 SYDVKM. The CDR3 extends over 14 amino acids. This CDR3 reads CASTSAGRENIQYF.

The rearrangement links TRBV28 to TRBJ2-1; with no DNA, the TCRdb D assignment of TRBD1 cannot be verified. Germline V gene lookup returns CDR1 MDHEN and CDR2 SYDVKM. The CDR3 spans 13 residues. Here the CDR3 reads CASSFPDRSIQFF.

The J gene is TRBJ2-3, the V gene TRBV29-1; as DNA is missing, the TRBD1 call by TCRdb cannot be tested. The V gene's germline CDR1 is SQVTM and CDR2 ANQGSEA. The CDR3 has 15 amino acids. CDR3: CSVEEGGFSTDTQYF.

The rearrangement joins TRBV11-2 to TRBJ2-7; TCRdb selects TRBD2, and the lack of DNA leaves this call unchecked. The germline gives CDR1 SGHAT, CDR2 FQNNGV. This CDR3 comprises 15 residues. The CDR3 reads CASSSLAGGPYEQYF.

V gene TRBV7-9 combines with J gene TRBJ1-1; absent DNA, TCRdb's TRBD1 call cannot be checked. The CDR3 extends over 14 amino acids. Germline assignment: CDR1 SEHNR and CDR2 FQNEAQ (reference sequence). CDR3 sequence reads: CASSLPGQGGEAFF.

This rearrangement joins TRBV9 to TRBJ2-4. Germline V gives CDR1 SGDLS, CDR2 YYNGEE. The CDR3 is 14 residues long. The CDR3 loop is CASSADLAKNIQYF. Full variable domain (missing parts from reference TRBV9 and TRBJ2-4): DSGVTQTPKHLITATGQRVTLRCSPRSGDLSVYWYQQSLDQGLQFLIQYYNGEERAKGNILERFSAQQFPDLHSELNLSSLELGDSALYFCASSADLAKNIQYFGAGTRLSVL.

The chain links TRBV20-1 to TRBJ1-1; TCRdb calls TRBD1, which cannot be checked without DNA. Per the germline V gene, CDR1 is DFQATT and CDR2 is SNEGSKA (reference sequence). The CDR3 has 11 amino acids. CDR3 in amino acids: CSARQGLEAFF.

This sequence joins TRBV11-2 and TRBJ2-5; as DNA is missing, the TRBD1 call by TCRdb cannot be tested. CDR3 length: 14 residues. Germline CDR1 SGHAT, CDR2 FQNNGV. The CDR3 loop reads CASSPSLGEETQYF.

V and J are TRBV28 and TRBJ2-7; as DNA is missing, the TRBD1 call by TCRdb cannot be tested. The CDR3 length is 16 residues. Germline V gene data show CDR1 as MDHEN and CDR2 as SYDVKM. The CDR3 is CASSSRGQGGVYEQYF.

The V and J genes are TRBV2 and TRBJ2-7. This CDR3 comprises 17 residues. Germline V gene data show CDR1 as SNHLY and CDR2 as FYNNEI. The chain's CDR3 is CASSDPTEKSTSYEQYF.

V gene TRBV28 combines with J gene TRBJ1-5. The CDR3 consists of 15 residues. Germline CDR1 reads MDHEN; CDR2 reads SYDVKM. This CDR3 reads CASGYFGQGDQPQHF.

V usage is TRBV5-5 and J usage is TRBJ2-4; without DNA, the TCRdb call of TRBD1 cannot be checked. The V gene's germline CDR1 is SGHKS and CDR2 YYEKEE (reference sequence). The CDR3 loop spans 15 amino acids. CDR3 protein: CASSLTGQGSNIQYF.

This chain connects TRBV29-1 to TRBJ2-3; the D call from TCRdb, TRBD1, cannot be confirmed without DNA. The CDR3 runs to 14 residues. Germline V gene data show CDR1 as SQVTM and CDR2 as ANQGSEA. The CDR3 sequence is CSVEEAAPTDTQYF.

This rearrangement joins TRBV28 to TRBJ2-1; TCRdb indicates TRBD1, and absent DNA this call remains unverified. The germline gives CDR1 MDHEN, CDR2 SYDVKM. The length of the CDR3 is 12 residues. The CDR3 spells CASSWTGDEQFF.

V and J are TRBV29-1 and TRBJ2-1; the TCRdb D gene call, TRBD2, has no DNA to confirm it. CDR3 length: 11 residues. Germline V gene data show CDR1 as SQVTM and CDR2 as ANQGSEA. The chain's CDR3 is CSAGLDNEQFF.

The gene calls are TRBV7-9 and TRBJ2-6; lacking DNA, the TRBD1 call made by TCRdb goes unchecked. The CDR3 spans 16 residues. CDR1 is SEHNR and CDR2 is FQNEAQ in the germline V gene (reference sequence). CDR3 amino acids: CASSSPGTGGSNVLTF.

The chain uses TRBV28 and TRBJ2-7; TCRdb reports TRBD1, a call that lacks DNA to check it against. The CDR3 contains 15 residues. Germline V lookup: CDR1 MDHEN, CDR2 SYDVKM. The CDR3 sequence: CASSSLGTVAYEQYF. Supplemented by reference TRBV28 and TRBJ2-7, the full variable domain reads DVKVTQSSRYLVKRTGEKVFLECVQDMDHENMFWYRQDPGLGLRLIYFSYDVKMKEKGDIPEGYSVSREKKERFSLILESASTNQTSMYLCASSSLGTVAYEQYFGPGTRLTVT.

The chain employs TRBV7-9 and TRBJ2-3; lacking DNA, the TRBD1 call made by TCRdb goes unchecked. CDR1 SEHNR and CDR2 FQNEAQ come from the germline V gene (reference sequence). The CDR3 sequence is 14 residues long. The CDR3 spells CASPGGGAPETQYF.

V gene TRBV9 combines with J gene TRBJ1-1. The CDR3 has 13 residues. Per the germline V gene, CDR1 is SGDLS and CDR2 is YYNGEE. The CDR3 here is CASSPQMNTEAFF. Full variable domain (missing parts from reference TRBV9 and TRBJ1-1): DSGVTQTPKHLITATGQRVTLRCSPRSGDLSVYWYQQSLDQGLQFLIQYYNGEERAKGNILERFSAQQFPDLHSELNLSSLELGDSALYFCASSPQMNTEAFFGQGTRLTVV.

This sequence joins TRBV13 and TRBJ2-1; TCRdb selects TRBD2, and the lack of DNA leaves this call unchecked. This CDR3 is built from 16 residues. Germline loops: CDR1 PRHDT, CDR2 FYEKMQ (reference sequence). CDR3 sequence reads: CASRGENSGKGNEQFF.

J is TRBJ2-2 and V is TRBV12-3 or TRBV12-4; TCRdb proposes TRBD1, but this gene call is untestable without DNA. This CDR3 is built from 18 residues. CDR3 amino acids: CASSLNRDRGKDTGELFF.

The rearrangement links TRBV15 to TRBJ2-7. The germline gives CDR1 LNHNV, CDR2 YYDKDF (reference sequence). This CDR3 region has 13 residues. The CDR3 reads CATSRDRTYEQYF.

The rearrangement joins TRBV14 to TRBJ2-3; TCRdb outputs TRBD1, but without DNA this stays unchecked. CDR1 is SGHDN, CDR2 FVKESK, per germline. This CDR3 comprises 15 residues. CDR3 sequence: CASSQERGSTDTQYF.

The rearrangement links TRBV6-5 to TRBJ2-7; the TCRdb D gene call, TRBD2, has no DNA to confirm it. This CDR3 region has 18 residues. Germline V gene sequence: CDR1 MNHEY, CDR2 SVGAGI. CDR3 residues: CASSTSRLAGGRSYEQYF.

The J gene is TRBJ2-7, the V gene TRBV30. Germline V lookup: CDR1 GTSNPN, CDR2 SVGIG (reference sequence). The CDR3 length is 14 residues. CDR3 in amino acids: CASGLGKMRNEQYF.

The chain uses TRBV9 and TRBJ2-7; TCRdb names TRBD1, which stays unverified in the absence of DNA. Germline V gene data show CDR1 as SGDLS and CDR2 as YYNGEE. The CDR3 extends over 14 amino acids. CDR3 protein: CASSGRSTVYEQYF.

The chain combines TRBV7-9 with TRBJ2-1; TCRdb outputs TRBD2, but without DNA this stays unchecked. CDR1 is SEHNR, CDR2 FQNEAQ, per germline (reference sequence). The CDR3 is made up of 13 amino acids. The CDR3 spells CASRSSGRVEQFF.